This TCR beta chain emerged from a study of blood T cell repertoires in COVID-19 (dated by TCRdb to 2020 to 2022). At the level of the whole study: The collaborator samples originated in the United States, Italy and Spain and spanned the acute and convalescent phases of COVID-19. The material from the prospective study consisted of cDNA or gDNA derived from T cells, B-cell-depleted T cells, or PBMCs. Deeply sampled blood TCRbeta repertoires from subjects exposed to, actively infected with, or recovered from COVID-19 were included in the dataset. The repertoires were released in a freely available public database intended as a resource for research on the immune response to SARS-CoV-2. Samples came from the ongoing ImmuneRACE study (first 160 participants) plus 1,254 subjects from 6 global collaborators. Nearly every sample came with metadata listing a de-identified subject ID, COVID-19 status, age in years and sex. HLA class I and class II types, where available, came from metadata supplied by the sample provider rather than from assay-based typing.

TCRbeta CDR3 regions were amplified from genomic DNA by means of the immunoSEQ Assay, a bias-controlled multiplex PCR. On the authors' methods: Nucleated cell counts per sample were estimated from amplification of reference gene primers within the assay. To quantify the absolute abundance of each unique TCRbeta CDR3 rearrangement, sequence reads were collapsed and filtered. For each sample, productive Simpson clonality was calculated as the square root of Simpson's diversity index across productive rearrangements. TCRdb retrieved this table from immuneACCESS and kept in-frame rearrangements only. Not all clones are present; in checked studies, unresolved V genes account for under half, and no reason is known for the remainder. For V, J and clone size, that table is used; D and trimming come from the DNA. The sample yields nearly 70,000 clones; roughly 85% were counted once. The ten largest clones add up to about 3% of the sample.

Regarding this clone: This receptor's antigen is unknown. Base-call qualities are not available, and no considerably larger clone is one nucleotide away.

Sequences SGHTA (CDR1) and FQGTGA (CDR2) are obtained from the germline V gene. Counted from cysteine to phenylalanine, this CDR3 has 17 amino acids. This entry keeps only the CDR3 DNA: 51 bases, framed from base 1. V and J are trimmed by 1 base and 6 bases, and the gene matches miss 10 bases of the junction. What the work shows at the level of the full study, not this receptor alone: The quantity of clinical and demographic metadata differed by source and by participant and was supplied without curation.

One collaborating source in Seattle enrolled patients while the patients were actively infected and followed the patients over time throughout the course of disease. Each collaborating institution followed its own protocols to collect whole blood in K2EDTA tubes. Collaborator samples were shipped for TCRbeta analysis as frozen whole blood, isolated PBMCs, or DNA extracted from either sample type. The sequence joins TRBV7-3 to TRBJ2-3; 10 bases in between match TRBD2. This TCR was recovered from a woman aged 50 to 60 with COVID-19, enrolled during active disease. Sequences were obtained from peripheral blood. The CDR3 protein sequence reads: CASSLNGVAGGSDTQYF. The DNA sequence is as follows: TGTGCCAGCAGCTTAAATGGGGTAGCGGGAGGTTCGGATACGCAGTATTTT.